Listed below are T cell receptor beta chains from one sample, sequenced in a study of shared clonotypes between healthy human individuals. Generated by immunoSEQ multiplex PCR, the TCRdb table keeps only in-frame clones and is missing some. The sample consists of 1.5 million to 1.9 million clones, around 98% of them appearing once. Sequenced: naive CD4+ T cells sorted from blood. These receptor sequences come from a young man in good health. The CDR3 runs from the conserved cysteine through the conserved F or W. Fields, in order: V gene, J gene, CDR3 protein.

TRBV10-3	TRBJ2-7	CAISERVGDRSIYEQYF
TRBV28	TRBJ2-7	CASSEMAQNYEQYF
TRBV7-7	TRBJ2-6	CASSQRGGANVLTF
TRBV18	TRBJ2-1	CASSPPSSYNEQFF
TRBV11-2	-	CASSPGLAGAGSYEQYF
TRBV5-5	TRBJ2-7	CASSLVQGNSYEQYF
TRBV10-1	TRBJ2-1	CASGVAGGNYNEQFF
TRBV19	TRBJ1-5	CASTGLQGPNQPQHF
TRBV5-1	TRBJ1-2	CASSPTVDRLYGYTF
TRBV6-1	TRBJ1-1	CASLSFRTGEAFF
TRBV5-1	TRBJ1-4	CASSHGTQNEKLFF
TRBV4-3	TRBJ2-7	CASSRWTSSYEQYF
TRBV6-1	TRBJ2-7	CASSGTGGTYEQYF
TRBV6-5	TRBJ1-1	CASSYSKLNTEAFF
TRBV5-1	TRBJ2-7	CASSLDGQGNSYEQYF
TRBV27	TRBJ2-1	CASSPHHPNEQFF
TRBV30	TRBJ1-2	CAWSAGTGAPVSHGYTF
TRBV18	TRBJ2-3	CASSPLVQGSTDTQYF
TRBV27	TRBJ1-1	CASSPALTGIMNTEAFF
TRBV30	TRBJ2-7	CAWSWRGEQYF
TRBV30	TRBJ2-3	CAWSVGGRSTDTQYF
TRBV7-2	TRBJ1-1	CASSFPGRLNTEAFF
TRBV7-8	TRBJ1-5	CASSPRTETGGEGNQPQHF
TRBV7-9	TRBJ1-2	CASSRDRAFNYGYTF
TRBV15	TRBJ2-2	CATSRDPAGALNTGELFF
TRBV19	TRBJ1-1	CASSIRGVVDGAWELSF
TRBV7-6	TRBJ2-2	CASSSDRGWTGELFF
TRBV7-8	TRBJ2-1	CASSLTAGGEQFF
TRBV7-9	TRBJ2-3	CASSSGLAVSTDTQYF
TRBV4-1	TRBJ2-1	CASSLDWGSYNEQFF
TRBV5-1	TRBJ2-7	CASSPRQGAYEQYF
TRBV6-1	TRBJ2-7	CASSEGGPTIYEQYF
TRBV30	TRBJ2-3	CAWSDQRSLWTYPDTQYF
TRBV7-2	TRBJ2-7	CASSPGGGSVYEQYF
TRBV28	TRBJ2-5	CASSLRQSRETQYF
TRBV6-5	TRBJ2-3	CASSYLGDTQYF
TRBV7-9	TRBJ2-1	CASSLQVFDEQFF